This T cell receptor (beta chain) was documented in a study of T cells in Graves' hyperthyroidism and ophthalmopathy. This clonotype has a count of ten or more. Its antigen is currently unknown. Amplification targeted TCR beta CDR3 regions from RNA transcripts. Carried out on the TCR CDR3, a first-round RT-PCR used the HTBI primer set. TCRdb recomputed calls from the multiplex PCR reads with MiXCR, one row per CDR3 protein. The sample has about 580,000 distinct CDR3 sequences, approximately 13% seen once. Patients aged 18 to 65 had newly diagnosed hyperthyroidism of under 2 months' duration. Any symptoms of ophthalmopathy came after the first hyperthyroidism diagnosis, from which the blood sample dates. Study results and caveats: Separation of ophthalmopathy from stable hyperthyroidism was achieved by a 13 V-J model.

The sequence was collected from a woman aged 25 to 39 with Graves' hyperthyroidism that later progressed to Graves' ophthalmopathy. Sequenced input: blood.

CDR3 in amino acids: CASSSGMNQPQHF. CDR3 nucleotides: TGTGCCAGCAGTTCAGGGATGAATCAGCCCCAGCATTTT. This chain joins TRBV27 and TRBJ1-5; D is perhaps TRBD1 (5 bases). Germline V gene data show CDR1 as MNHEY and CDR2 as SMNVEV (reference sequence). The V end was cut by 4 bases, the J end by 4 bases, with 8 bases between. The CDR3 extends over 13 amino acids.